This T cell receptor (beta chain) emerged from a study of blood T cell repertoires in COVID-19. Study context: Samples of COVID-19 (acute and convalescent) were obtained from the United States, Italy and Spain. From T cells, B-cell-depleted T cells, or PBMCs came the material, which was cDNA or gDNA.

The junction had 6 bases not matched to a gene; V was cut back by 0 bases and J by 1 base. This CDR3 has 17 amino acids. Clones were read by immunoSEQ multiplex PCR, and TCRdb kept only the in-frame ones, dropping some. This table has 97,000 or so clones, 79% appearing once. The sequenced sample consisted of peripheral blood. The TCR was taken from an elderly woman with active or convalescent COVID-19. The rearrangement links TRBV23-1 to TRBJ2-1; 7 bases align to TRBD2. TRBV23-1 is an open reading frame whose function is uncertain. Here the CDR3 DNA reads TGCGCCAGCAGTCAATCGTTGGGCGGGAGATCCTACAATGAGCAGTTCTTC. This codes for CASSQSLGGRSYNEQFF.